The 17 T cell receptor beta chains in this list originate from one sample, sequenced in a study of blood T cell repertoires in COVID-19. Some clones are missing from TCRdb's copy, which holds only in-frame ones; the method was immunoSEQ multiplex PCR. Here the sample spans about 45,000 clones, around 87% being singletons. Sequencing was performed on peripheral blood. These receptors were collected from a human donor in a cohort sampled during active COVID-19.

The chain combines TRBV6-5 with TRBJ2-7; maybe TRBD1 (5 bases). V gave up 6 bases and J gave up 3 bases, with 18 bases separating them. The CDR3 is 15 amino acids. The germline CDR1 and CDR2 sequences are MNHEY and SVGAGI. CDR3 protein: CASRRTTWDFYEQYF. CDR3 nucleotides: TGTGCCAGCAGAAGGACAACCTGGGATTTCTACGAGCAGTACTTC.

The CDR3 spells CASSVDREEETQYF. The CDR3 bases are TGTGCCAGCAGCGTGGACAGGGAAGAGGAGACCCAGTACTTC. This sequence joins TRBV9 and TRBJ2-5; TRBD1 agrees at 8 bases. CDR1 and CDR2 (germline): SGDLS, YYNGEE. The CDR3 runs to 14 residues. V shed 2 bases, J shed 5 bases, and the junction held 5 bases outside the gene matches.

The chain uses TRBV5-1 and TRBJ2-5, with D maybe TRBD2 (5 bases). Germline V gene data show CDR1 as SGHRS and CDR2 as YFSETQ. The CDR3 totals 15 residues. V gave up 0 bases and J gave up 3 bases, with 12 bases separating them. CDR3: CASSLAPATKETQYF. DNA for the CDR3: TGCGCCAGCAGCTTGGCGCCCGCGACTAAAGAGACCCAGTACTTC.

The CDR3: CSASGQSSTDTQYF. The CDR3 DNA sequence: TGCAGTGCTAGTGGGCAAAGTAGCACAGATACGCAGTATTTT. The V gene is TRBV20-1, the J gene TRBJ2-3, with D unresolved. The germline V gene encodes CDR1 DFQATT and CDR2 SNEGSKA (reference sequence). The CDR3 has 14 residues. Trimming shortened V by 3 bases and J by 0 bases, and 10 bases separated the two germline ends.

This clone was detected once. The CDR3 DNA reads as TGTGCCGGTGGACCCCTGGGAGATCTGGGCACAGATACGCAGTATTTT. Protein: CAGGPLGDLGTDTQYF. This chain joins TRBV5-3 and TRBJ2-3; D is perhaps TRBD2 (5 bases). TRBV5-3 is recorded as an ORF, its role being uncertain. V was pared by 10 bases and J by 1 base, with 22 bases between. This CDR3 is built from 16 residues.

V usage is TRBV9 and J usage is TRBJ2-3; D is perhaps TRBD2 (6 bases). Trimming removed 4 bases at V and 1 base at J, with 7 bases between. From germline, CDR1 is SGDLS and CDR2 YYNGEE. There are 13 residues in the CDR3. CDR3 residues: CASSPGGTDTQYF. CDR3 coding DNA: TGTGCCAGCAGCCCGGGGGGCACAGATACGCAGTATTTT.

With regard to this clone: The junction departs from the called germline gene at one end, perhaps through a read error. The gene calls are TRBV28 and TRBJ2-7; 7 bases fit TRBD2. There are 15 residues in the CDR3. Germline CDR1 and CDR2: MDHEN and SYDVKM. As DNA, the CDR3 is TGTGCCAGCTGGTGGGCGGGGAGGGGCTCCAACGAGCAGTACTTC. Translation gives CASWWAGRGSNEQYF.

This CDR3 is CASSVGQNTNTGELFF. The CDR3 DNA reads TGTGCCAGCAGCGTAGGGCAAAATACGAACACCGGGGAGCTGTTTTTT. The chain uses TRBV9 and TRBJ2-2; no clear D gene. Trimming shortened V by 0 bases and J by 0 bases, and 9 bases separated the two germline ends. This CDR3 contains 16 residues. Germline V lookup: CDR1 SGDLS, CDR2 YYNGEE.

The chain recombines TRBV7-9 with TRBJ2-1; 15 nucleotides align to TRBD2. The length of the CDR3 is 20 residues. V dropped 7 bases and J dropped 6; count of bases not matched to a gene: 19. Germline CDR1 is SEHNR and CDR2 is FQNEAQ (reference sequence). The CDR3 DNA reads TGTGCCAGCACCCCCCCGTACGGGACTAGCGGGAGGACTAGACTCAATGAGCAGTTCTTC. Residues: CASTPPYGTSGRTRLNEQFF.

The CDR3 DNA reads TGTGCCAGCAGCAAGGTGGCGGGAGGGGTGTCAGATACGCAGTATTTT. Protein product: CASSKVAGGVSDTQYF. This chain uses TRBV7-2 with TRBJ2-3; 9 bases are shared with TRBD2. Looked up from germline, CDR1 is SGHTA and CDR2 is FQGNSA. J gave up 4 bases and V 5 bases, and 10 bases lay outside the gene matches. This CDR3 has 16 amino acids.

This chain links TRBV6-5 with TRBJ2-1, with D perhaps matching TRBD1 (6 bases). CDR3 length: 14 amino acids. Germline CDR1 is MNHEY and CDR2 is SVGAGI. The V end lost 2 bases, the J end lost 9 bases, and 14 bases lay between the germline ends. The CDR3 DNA reads as TGTGCCAGCAGTTACACGGTAGTAGGGGGTGAGCAGTTCTTC. Residues: CASSYTVVGGEQFF.

The V and J genes are TRBV24-1 and TRBJ2-3; 12 bases match TRBD2. The CDR3 loop spans 16 amino acids. Looked up from germline, CDR1 is KGHDR and CDR2 is SFDVKD. The trim removed 0 bases at V and 6 bases at J, leaving 3 bases unmatched. In nucleotides, the CDR3 is TGTGCCACCAGTGATTTGTCTAGCGGGAGGGCGGATACGCAGTATTTT. Protein product: CATSDLSSGRADTQYF.

V and J are TRBV11-2 and TRBJ1-1; D is ambiguous. This CDR3 region has 13 residues. Per germline, CDR1 SGHAT and CDR2 FQNNGV. Trimming took 4 bases from V and 4 from J, leaving 10 bases between them. The CDR3 here is CASSSQRSTEAFF. CDR3 bases: TGTGCCAGCAGCTCTCAGAGGAGCACTGAAGCTTTCTTT.

The chain uses TRBV10-3 and TRBJ2-2; weak D call: TRBD2 (5 bases). Trimming removed 4 bases at V and 4 bases at J, with 13 bases between. In germline, CDR1 is ENHRY, CDR2 SYGVKD. CDR3 size: 15 residues. The CDR3 coding sequence is TGTGCCATCAGTGGGCCGGCTGAGGGCACCGGGGAGCTGTTTTTT. This sequence encodes CAISGPAEGTGELFF.

Remarks on this clone: A junction boundary mismatches the germline segment, possibly from a read error. The chain carries TRBV18 and TRBJ2-5, with 11 bases identical to TRBD2. This CDR3 is 12 amino acids long. Germline CDR1 and CDR2: KGHSH and LQKENI. CDR3 sequence: CASSTGLAVMDF. For the CDR3, the DNA is TGTGCCAGCTCAACGGGACTAGCGGTCATGGACTTC.

The V gene is TRBV23-1, the J gene TRBJ1-4, with D hard to call. TRBV23-1 is treated as an ORF (open reading frame) with a function not yet certain. This CDR3 has 17 amino acids. Trimming pared 0 bases from V and 0 bases from J, leaving 11 bases between. CDR3 sequence (DNA): TGCGCCAGCAGTCAATCGGGCACAGAAACAACTAATGAAAAACTGTTTTTT. Protein: CASSQSGTETTNEKLFF.

This clone was observed a handful of times. CDR3 coding DNA: TGTGCCAGCAGTAATGGGGGCCATAATAGCATTCAGTACTTC. Translation: CASSNGGHNSIQYF. The chain joins TRBV28 to TRBJ2-4; D is possibly TRBD1 (6 bases). This CDR3 is built from 14 residues. Trimming took 5 bases from V and 9 from J, leaving 17 bases between them. Germline CDR1 is MDHEN and CDR2 is SYDVKM.